A single TCR beta chain is shown here with its context. The data derive from a study of blood T cell repertoires in COVID-19. Study as a whole: T cells, B-cell-depleted T cells, or PBMCs supplied cDNA or gDNA.

Per the authors' pipeline: Reference gene primer amplification gave estimated nucleated cell counts. Assay: immunoSEQ multiplex PCR; the TCRdb copy retains only in-frame clones and omits some. V and J calls and clone size are those listed in that table; D and trimming were worked out from the DNA. In the table there are some 140,000 clones, approximately 81% of which are singletons. In germline, CDR1 is SGHRS, CDR2 YFSETQ. V gave up 4 bases and J gave up 2 bases, with 12 bases separating them. The CDR3 covers 14 residues. The chain links TRBV5-1 to TRBJ1-1, with a tentative D call TRBD1 (5 bases). The source material was peripheral blood. This clonotype was sampled from a woman aged 60-75 years with active or convalescent COVID-19. CDR3 bases: TGCGCCAGCAGCGCTAGGGGTGGAAACACTGAAGCTTTCTTT. As protein: CASSARGGNTEAFF.